The following is a T cell receptor beta chain sequence with its context. The sample holds no much larger clone one base away, and base qualities are not on file. Genomic DNA served as the input for TCRbeta sequencing, which was run through the immunoSEQ service. Turning to the authors' computational methods: Repertoires were analyzed with immunoSEQ ANALYZER 3.0, and Morisita similarity, clonality, top-10 clone coverage and total clone counts were computed. On the clonality scale, a value of 1 indicated a monoclonal product, while lower values indicated more diverse products. TCRdb's version of the immuneACCESS table is confined to in-frame rearrangements and falls short of the full clone set. An unresolved V gene accounts for under half of the shortfall where checked; the remainder is of unknown origin. That table furnishes V, J and clone size, whereas the DNA furnished D and trimming. The table for this sample lists around 720 clones; around 46% of them were counted only once. Together, the top ten hold around 86% of the sample.

The data stem from a study of tacrolimus-resistant gene-edited T cells for transplant recipients (TCRdb year 2020). Regarding the complete study: Using TCRbeta sequencing, clonality and clone numbers were compared between expanded FKBP12 knockout and unedited CMV-specific T cell products. A couple of donors were sequenced, each contributing one unedited and one FKBP12 knockout CMV-specific T cell product. As a safety check, repertoire sequencing was performed to rule out transformation-driven clonal outgrowth after gene editing. General findings and caveats noted by the study authors: Repertoire comparisons (Figure 5) were based on n = 2. It was concluded by the authors that the TCRbeta repertoire was not drastically skewed by gene editing and that excessive clonal expansion was not caused by gene editing. Comparable clonality, top-10 clone read coverage, and total clone numbers were found for knockout and unedited products. No Morisita similarity was observed between repertoires from different donors, whereas high similarity was observed between knockout and unedited products from the same donor.

Before enrichment with an IFNgamma secretion assay kit, PBMCs were stimulated for under 7 hours using overlapping CMV pp65 and IE-1 peptide pools. Unmodified control products were expanded alongside the edited products but were not electroporated. Enriched CMV-specific T cells were expanded in culture with recombinant human IL-7 and IL-15. The T cell products were kept in culture for about three weeks and then cryopreserved. CMV-specific T cells were enriched from PBMCs by IFNgamma secretion after activation. The CDR3, cysteine through phenylalanine, is 16 amino acids long. Solely the CDR3 DNA is kept, with 48 bases framed from the first base. The germline V gene encodes CDR1 MNHEY and CDR2 SMNVEV (reference sequence). At the junction V is shortened by 7 bases and J by 11 bases, with 24 bases in between.

The sample taken for sequencing was a CMV-specific product grown in culture. The cell subset or site label for this specimen denotes: expanded CMV-specific T cell product isolated by IFNgamma secretion after CMV peptide stimulation. The receptor was isolated from a human donor in good health, a blood donor. The V and J segments used are TRBV27 and TRBJ1-6, with the D gene not clear enough to name. The CDR3 reads as follows: CASIDSSLARNAPLHF. In nucleotide form, the sequence is TGTGCCAGCATAGATTCTTCCCTGGCACGTAACGCACCCCTCCACTTT.